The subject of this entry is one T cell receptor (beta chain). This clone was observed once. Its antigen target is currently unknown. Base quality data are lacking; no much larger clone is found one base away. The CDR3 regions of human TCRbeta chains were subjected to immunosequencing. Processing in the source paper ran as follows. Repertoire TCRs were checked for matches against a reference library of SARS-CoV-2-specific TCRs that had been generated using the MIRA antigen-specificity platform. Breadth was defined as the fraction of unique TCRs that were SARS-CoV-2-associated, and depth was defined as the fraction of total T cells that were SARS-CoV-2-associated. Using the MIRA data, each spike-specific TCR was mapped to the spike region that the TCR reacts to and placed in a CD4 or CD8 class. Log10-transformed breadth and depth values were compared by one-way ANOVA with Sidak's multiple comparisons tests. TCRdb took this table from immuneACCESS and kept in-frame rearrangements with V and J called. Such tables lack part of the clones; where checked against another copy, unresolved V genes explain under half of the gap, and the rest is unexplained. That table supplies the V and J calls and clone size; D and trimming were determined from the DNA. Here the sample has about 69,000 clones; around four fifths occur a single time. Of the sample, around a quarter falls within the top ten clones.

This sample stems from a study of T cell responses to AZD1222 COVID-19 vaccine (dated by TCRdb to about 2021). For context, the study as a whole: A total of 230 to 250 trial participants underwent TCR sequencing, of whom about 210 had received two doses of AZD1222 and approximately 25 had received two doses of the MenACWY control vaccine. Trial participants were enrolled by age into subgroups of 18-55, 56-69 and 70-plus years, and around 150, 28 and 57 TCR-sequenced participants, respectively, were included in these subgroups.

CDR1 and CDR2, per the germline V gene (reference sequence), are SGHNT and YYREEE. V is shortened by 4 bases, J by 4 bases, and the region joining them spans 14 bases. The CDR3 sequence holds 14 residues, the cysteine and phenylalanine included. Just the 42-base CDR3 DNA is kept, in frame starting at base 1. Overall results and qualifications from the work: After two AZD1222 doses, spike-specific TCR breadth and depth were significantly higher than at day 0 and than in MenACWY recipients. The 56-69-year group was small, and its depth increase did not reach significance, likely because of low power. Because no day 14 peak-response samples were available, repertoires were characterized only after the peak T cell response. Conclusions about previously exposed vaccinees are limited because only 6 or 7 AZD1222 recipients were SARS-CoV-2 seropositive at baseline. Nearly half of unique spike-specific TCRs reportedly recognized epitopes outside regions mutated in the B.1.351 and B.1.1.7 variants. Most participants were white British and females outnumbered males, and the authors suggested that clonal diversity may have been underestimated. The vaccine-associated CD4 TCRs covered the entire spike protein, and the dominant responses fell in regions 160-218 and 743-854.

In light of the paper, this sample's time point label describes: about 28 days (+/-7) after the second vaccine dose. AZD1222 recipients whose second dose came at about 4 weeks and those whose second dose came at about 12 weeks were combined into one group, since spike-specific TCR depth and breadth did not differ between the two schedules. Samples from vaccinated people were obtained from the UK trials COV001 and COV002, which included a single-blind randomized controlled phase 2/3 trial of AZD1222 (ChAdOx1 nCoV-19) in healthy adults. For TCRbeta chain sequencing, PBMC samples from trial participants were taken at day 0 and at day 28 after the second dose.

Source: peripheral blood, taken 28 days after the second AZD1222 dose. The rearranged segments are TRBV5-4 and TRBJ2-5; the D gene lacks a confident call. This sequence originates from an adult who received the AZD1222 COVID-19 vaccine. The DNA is TGTGCCAGCAGCAACCGGGCCCCAGTAGAGACCCAGTACTTC. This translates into CASSNRAPVETQYF.